This T cell receptor (beta chain) was identified in a study of blood T cell repertoires in COVID-19. The J segment lost 3 bases and the V segment lost 4 bases, leaving 5 bases of the junction unmatched. Germline loops: CDR1 SGHRS, CDR2 YFSETQ. The CDR3 extends over 14 amino acids. Clones were sequenced by immunoSEQ multiplex PCR, and TCRdb holds only the in-frame ones, with some missing. The data contain 120,000 or so clones, 80% to 90% of them singletons. Material for sequencing was peripheral blood. V gene TRBV5-1 combines with J gene TRBJ2-3, with 7 bases fitting TRBD2. This clonotype was obtained from a man between 65 and 85 years old with active or convalescent COVID-19. The CDR3 DNA follows: TGCGCCAGCAGCCCTGGGGAGGGGACAGATACGCAGTATTTT. Amino acids: CASSPGEGTDTQYF.